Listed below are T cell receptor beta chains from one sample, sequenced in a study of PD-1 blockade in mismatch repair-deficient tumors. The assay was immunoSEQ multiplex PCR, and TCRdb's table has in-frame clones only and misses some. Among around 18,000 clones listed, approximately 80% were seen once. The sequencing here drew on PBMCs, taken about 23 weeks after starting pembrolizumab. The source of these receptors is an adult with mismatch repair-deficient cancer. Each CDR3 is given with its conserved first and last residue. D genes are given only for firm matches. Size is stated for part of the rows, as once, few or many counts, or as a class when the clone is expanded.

CDR3 protein: CASHSGTGVGTDTQYF
CDR3 DNA: TGTGCCAGCCATTCCGGGACAGGGGTTGGTACAGATACGCAGTATTTT
clone size: .
V gene: TRBV18
D gene: TRBD1
J gene: TRBJ2-3

CDR3 protein: CASSTGTGLDEQFF
CDR3 DNA: TGTGCCAGCAGCACAGGGACAGGGCTAGATGAGCAGTTCTTC
clone size: .
V gene: TRBV9
D gene: TRBD1
J gene: TRBJ2-1

CDR3 protein: CASSSVASGQETQYF
CDR3 DNA: TGCGCCAGCAGCTCGGTAGCTAGCGGACAAGAGACCCAGTACTTC
clone size: .
V gene: TRBV5-1
D gene: TRBD2
J gene: TRBJ2-5

CDR3 protein: CASGGRAYEQYF
CDR3 DNA: TGTGCCAGCGGTGGTCGAGCCTACGAGCAGTACTTC
clone size: few
V gene: TRBV7-9
D gene: .
J gene: TRBJ2-7

CDR3 protein: CASSPSMVSGSHNEQFF
CDR3 DNA: TGTGCCAGCTCACCAAGTATGGTAAGCGGGAGCCACAATGAGCAGTTCTTC
clone size: .
V gene: TRBV18
D gene: TRBD2
J gene: TRBJ2-1

CDR3 protein: CASSFSNRDGYTF
CDR3 DNA: TGCGCCAGCAGCTTCTCCAACAGGGATGGCTACACCTTC
clone size: .
V gene: TRBV5-1
D gene: .
J gene: TRBJ1-2

CDR3 protein: CASKQGVPPYEQYF
CDR3 DNA: TGTGCCAGCAAACAGGGCGTACCTCCCTACGAGCAGTACTTC
clone size: .
V gene: TRBV6-1
D gene: .
J gene: TRBJ2-7

CDR3 protein: CASTVRDTIYF
CDR3 DNA: TGTGCCAGCACTGTACGAGACACCATATATTTT
clone size: once
V gene: TRBV28
D gene: .
J gene: TRBJ1-3

CDR3 protein: CASSFIRQGSNQPQHF
CDR3 DNA: TGTGCCAGCAGTTTTATCCGACAGGGAAGCAATCAGCCCCAGCATTTT
clone size: .
V gene: TRBV28
D gene: TRBD1
J gene: TRBJ1-5

CDR3 protein: CASSQPWTGEETQYF
CDR3 DNA: TGCGCCAGCAGCCAACCGTGGACAGGGGAAGAGACCCAGTACTTC
clone size: .
V gene: TRBV4-1
D gene: TRBD1
J gene: TRBJ2-5

CDR3 protein: CASSAGTGYEQYF
CDR3 DNA: TGTGCCAGTAGCGCCGGGACAGGCTACGAGCAGTACTTC
clone size: .
V gene: TRBV19
D gene: TRBD1
J gene: TRBJ2-7

CDR3 protein: CASSSSSTLAGGFYEQYF
CDR3 DNA: TGTGCCAGCAGCTCCTCGTCCACTCTAGCGGGAGGTTTCTACGAGCAGTACTTC
clone size: .
V gene: TRBV7-3
D gene: TRBD2
J gene: TRBJ2-7

CDR3 protein: CASSSGQGNYGYTF
CDR3 DNA: TGTGCCAGCAGTTCAGGACAGGGGAACTATGGCTACACCTTC
clone size: .
V gene: TRBV9
D gene: TRBD1
J gene: TRBJ1-2

CDR3 protein: CASSEQDREVEEQFF
CDR3 DNA: TGTGCCAGCAGCGAACAGGACAGGGAGGTGGAGGAGCAGTTCTTC
clone size: .
V gene: TRBV9
D gene: TRBD1
J gene: TRBJ2-1

CDR3 protein: CASSGIQGRGNQPQHF
CDR3 DNA: TGTGCCAGCAGCGGTATCCAGGGAAGGGGCAATCAGCCCCAGCATTTT
clone size: .
V gene: TRBV2
D gene: .
J gene: TRBJ1-5

CDR3 protein: CSVDETSGPPKRFF
CDR3 DNA: TGCAGCGTTGATGAGACTAGCGGGCCCCCTAAGCGGTTCTTC
clone size: .
V gene: TRBV29-1
D gene: TRBD2
J gene: TRBJ2-1

CDR3 protein: CAWMRETTDTQYF
CDR3 DNA: TGTGCCTGGATGCGGGAGACCACAGATACGCAGTATTTT
clone size: .
V gene: TRBV30
D gene: TRBD2
J gene: TRBJ2-3

CDR3 protein: CASSSSGPKETQYF
CDR3 DNA: TGCGCCAGCAGCTCAAGCGGGCCGAAAGAGACCCAGTACTTC
clone size: .
V gene: TRBV5-1
D gene: .
J gene: TRBJ2-5

CDR3 protein: CASSLGGAGEPTDTQYF
CDR3 DNA: TGTGCCAGCAGCTTAGGGGGTGCGGGGGAACCCACAGATACGCAGTATTTT
clone size: .
V gene: TRBV11-3
D gene: TRBD2
J gene: TRBJ2-3

CDR3 protein: CASRNGQGAWGYTF
CDR3 DNA: TGTGCCAGCAGGAATGGACAGGGGGCATGGGGCTACACCTTC
clone size: .
V gene: TRBV2
D gene: TRBD1
J gene: TRBJ1-2

CDR3 protein: CASMEGPLSGNTIYF
CDR3 DNA: TGTGCCAGCATGGAGGGGCCTCTCTCTGGAAACACCATATATTTT
clone size: .
V gene: TRBV6-1
D gene: .
J gene: TRBJ1-3

CDR3 protein: CASSVDRGSGANVLTF
CDR3 DNA: TGTGCCAGCAGCGTAGACCGGGGAAGTGGGGCCAACGTCCTGACTTTC
clone size: .
V gene: TRBV9
D gene: .
J gene: TRBJ2-6

CDR3 protein: CASSLYSSGNTGELFF
CDR3 DNA: TGTGCCAGCAGTTTATACTCCAGCGGGAACACCGGGGAGCTGTTTTTT
clone size: .
V gene: TRBV28
D gene: .
J gene: TRBJ2-2

CDR3 protein: CASTPSLATYNEQFF
CDR3 DNA: TGTGCCAGCACCCCAAGTCTAGCAACCTACAATGAGCAGTTCTTC
clone size: .
V gene: TRBV7-6
D gene: .
J gene: TRBJ2-1

CDR3 protein: CASSPGTSGLTYEQYF
CDR3 DNA: TGTGCCAGCAGCCCCGGGACTAGCGGCCTCACCTACGAGCAGTACTTC
clone size: .
V gene: TRBV6-6
D gene: TRBD2
J gene: TRBJ2-7

CDR3 protein: CASSLSSGNTIYF
CDR3 DNA: TGTGCCAGCAGTTTAAGTAGTGGAAACACCATATATTTT
clone size: .
V gene: TRBV7-2
D gene: .
J gene: TRBJ1-3

CDR3 protein: CASSRRTSGGEQYF
CDR3 DNA: TGTGCCAGCAGCCGAAGGACTAGCGGCGGCGAGCAGTACTTC
clone size: .
V gene: TRBV9
D gene: TRBD2
J gene: TRBJ2-7

CDR3 protein: CASSMTLTASPLHF
CDR3 DNA: TGTGCCAGCAGTATGACATTGACAGCTTCACCCCTCCACTTT
clone size: .
V gene: TRBV2
D gene: .
J gene: TRBJ1-6

CDR3 protein: CASSLESTPEAFF
CDR3 DNA: TGTGCCAGCAGCTTAGAGTCAACTCCTGAAGCTTTCTTT
clone size: .
V gene: TRBV13
D gene: .
J gene: TRBJ1-1

CDR3 protein: CASSSGQGGTDTQYF
CDR3 DNA: TGCGCCAGCAGCTCGGGACAGGGGGGCACAGATACGCAGTATTTT
clone size: .
V gene: TRBV5-1
D gene: TRBD1
J gene: TRBJ2-3

CDR3 protein: CASSYEAISSYEQYF
CDR3 DNA: TGTGCCAGCAGTTACGAGGCGATTAGCTCCTACGAGCAGTACTTC
clone size: .
V gene: TRBV6-6
D gene: .
J gene: TRBJ2-7

CDR3 protein: CASSSQGAGSNQPQHF
CDR3 DNA: TGTGCCAGCAGCTCACAGGGGGCCGGTAGCAATCAGCCCCAGCATTTT
clone size: .
V gene: TRBV7-3
D gene: TRBD1
J gene: TRBJ1-5

CDR3 protein: CSADRGTGELFF
CDR3 DNA: TGCAGCGCGGACAGGGGCACCGGGGAGCTGTTTTTT
clone size: .
V gene: TRBV29-1
D gene: TRBD1
J gene: TRBJ2-2

CDR3 protein: CASSEVIRGETQYF
CDR3 DNA: TGTGCCAGCAGTGAGGTCATTAGAGGAGAGACCCAGTACTTC
clone size: .
V gene: TRBV2
D gene: .
J gene: TRBJ2-5

CDR3 protein: CASSQDGLDRGRTEAFF
CDR3 DNA: TGTGCCAGCAGCCAAGATGGCTTGGACAGGGGAAGGACTGAAGCTTTCTTT
clone size: .
V gene: TRBV14
D gene: TRBD1
J gene: TRBJ1-1

CDR3 protein: CASSLGVFRVSTDTQYF
CDR3 DNA: TGCGCCAGCAGCTTGGGAGTTTTTCGGGTCAGCACAGATACGCAGTATTTT
clone size: .
V gene: TRBV5-1
D gene: .
J gene: TRBJ2-3

CDR3 protein: CASSPKTINTEAFF
CDR3 DNA: TGCGCCAGCAGCCCAAAGACTATCAACACTGAAGCTTTCTTT
clone size: .
V gene: TRBV5-1
D gene: .
J gene: TRBJ1-1

CDR3 protein: CAISESGSDSYEQYF
CDR3 DNA: TGTGCCATCAGTGAGTCGGGTAGCGACTCCTACGAGCAGTACTTC
clone size: .
V gene: TRBV10-3
D gene: .
J gene: TRBJ2-7

CDR3 protein: CASSLVRRDRGRTYEQYF
CDR3 DNA: TGTGCCAGCAGCTTAGTCCGCCGGGACAGGGGACGGACCTACGAGCAGTACTTC
clone size: .
V gene: TRBV11-2
D gene: TRBD1
J gene: TRBJ2-7

CDR3 protein: CASSPREQDDGTDTQYF
CDR3 DNA: TGTGCCAGCTCACCAAGGGAACAGGACGACGGCACAGATACGCAGTATTTT
clone size: few
V gene: TRBV18
D gene: .
J gene: TRBJ2-3

CDR3 protein: CASSFLDRGVNGYTF
CDR3 DNA: TGTGCCAGCAGTTTCCTGGACAGGGGGGTGAATGGCTACACCTTC
clone size: .
V gene: TRBV28
D gene: TRBD1
J gene: TRBJ1-2

CDR3 protein: CASSPGGGPYNEQFF
CDR3 DNA: TGTGCCAGTAGTCCCGGAGGGGGCCCTTACAATGAGCAGTTCTTC
clone size: .
V gene: TRBV19
D gene: .
J gene: TRBJ2-1

CDR3 protein: CASSFHGDRSNYGYTF
CDR3 DNA: TGTGCCAGCAGTTTCCATGGGGACAGATCTAACTATGGCTACACCTTC
clone size: .
V gene: TRBV27
D gene: TRBD1
J gene: TRBJ1-2

CDR3 protein: CASSLANRDNSPLHF
CDR3 DNA: TGTGCCAGCAGCTTGGCCAACAGGGATAATTCACCCCTCCACTTT
clone size: .
V gene: TRBV5-6
D gene: .
J gene: TRBJ1-6

CDR3 protein: CSVAGSREGGTDTQYF
CDR3 DNA: TGCAGCGTTGCCGGGAGTAGGGAAGGGGGCACAGATACGCAGTATTTT
clone size: .
V gene: TRBV29-1
D gene: .
J gene: TRBJ2-3

CDR3 protein: CASSLTGTYEQYF
CDR3 DNA: TGTGCCAGCAGCCTTACAGGAACCTACGAGCAGTACTTC
clone size: .
V gene: TRBV6-1
D gene: .
J gene: TRBJ2-7

CDR3 protein: CASSVVGSANTDTQYF
CDR3 DNA: TGTGCCAGCAGCGTAGTAGGTAGCGCCAACACAGATACGCAGTATTTT
clone size: .
V gene: TRBV9
D gene: .
J gene: TRBJ2-3

CDR3 protein: CASSLYTGLAVNEQFF
CDR3 DNA: TGTGCCAGCAGTTTATATACGGGACTAGCTGTAAATGAGCAGTTCTTC
clone size: .
V gene: TRBV28
D gene: TRBD2
J gene: TRBJ2-1

CDR3 protein: CASNPSGQMGVDTGELFF
CDR3 DNA: TGTGCCAGCAACCCGTCGGGACAAATGGGAGTCGACACCGGGGAGCTGTTTTTT
clone size: .
V gene: TRBV9
D gene: .
J gene: TRBJ2-2

CDR3 protein: CASSLMGGETQYF
CDR3 DNA: TGTGCCAGCAGCTTAATGGGGGGGGAGACCCAGTACTTC
clone size: .
V gene: TRBV7-9
D gene: TRBD2
J gene: TRBJ2-5

CDR3 protein: CASSPQGFGNEKLFF
CDR3 DNA: TGTGCCAGCAGCCCCCAGGGGTTCGGAAATGAAAAACTGTTTTTT
clone size: .
V gene: TRBV7-9
D gene: .
J gene: TRBJ1-4

CDR3 protein: CASSLSLAGNTIYF
CDR3 DNA: TGTGCCAGCAGCCTCTCCCTCGCTGGAAACACCATATATTTT
clone size: .
V gene: TRBV6-5
D gene: .
J gene: TRBJ1-3

CDR3 protein: CASSLGGLAGSREQFF
CDR3 DNA: TGTGCCAGCAGTTTAGGAGGACTAGCGGGATCTCGTGAGCAGTTCTTC
clone size: .
V gene: TRBV28
D gene: TRBD2
J gene: TRBJ2-1

CDR3 protein: CASSYRSGAGNQPQHF
CDR3 DNA: TGTGCCAGCAGCTATCGTAGCGGGGCTGGCAATCAGCCCCAGCATTTT
clone size: .
V gene: TRBV7-2
D gene: .
J gene: TRBJ1-5